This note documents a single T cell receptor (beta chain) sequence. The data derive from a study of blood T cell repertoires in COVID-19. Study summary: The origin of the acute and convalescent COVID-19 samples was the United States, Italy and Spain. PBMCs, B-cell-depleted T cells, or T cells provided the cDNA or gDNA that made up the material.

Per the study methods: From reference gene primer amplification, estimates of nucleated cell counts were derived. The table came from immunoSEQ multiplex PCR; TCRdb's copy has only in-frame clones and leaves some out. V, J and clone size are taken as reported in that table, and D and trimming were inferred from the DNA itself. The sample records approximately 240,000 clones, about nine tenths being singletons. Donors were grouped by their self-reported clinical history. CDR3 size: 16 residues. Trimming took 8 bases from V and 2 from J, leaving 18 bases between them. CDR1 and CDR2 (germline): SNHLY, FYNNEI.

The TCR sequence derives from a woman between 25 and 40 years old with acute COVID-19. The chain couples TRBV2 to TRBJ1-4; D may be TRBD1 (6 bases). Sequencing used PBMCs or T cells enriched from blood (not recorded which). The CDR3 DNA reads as TGTGCCAGCGGGCCGGGGCAGGGGTGGACTAATGAAAAACTGTTTTTT. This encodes CASGPGQGWTNEKLFF.